This passage covers 31 T cell receptor beta chains from one sample sequenced in a study. Each CDR3 protein is one row after TCRdb ran MiXCR on the RT-PCR reads. The sample contains thousands of distinct CDR3 sequences, roughly nine tenths of which appear only once. Sequencing was done on a sample of memory CD4+ T cells from blood. All receptors come from a female donor in good health, serving as a healthy control.

Points on this clonotype: The library was designed around alpha chains, so this beta chain is a stray read whose abundance carries little weight. This chain joins TRBV5-1 and TRBJ2-6; D unresolved. CDR1 is SGHRS, CDR2 YFSETQ, per germline. The CDR3 is 16 residues long. V dropped 0 bases and J dropped 0 bases, with 7 bases sitting between them. The DNA for the CDR3 is TGCGCCAGCAGCTTGGCGTGGAGCTCTGGGGCCAACGTCCTGACTTTC. It is translated as CASSLAWSSGANVLTF.

As concerns this clonotype: With the library built for alpha chains, this beta chain is off target and its frequency is not meaningful. The chain recombines TRBV5-1 with TRBJ2-5, with 10 bases matching TRBD1. The J segment lost 3 bases and the V segment lost 1 base, leaving 3 bases of the junction unmatched. The germline gives CDR1 SGHRS, CDR2 YFSETQ. The CDR3 covers 15 residues. The CDR3 region has the DNA TGCGCCAGCAGCTTGTATGGGACAGGGGAAGAGACCCAGTACTTC. This sequence encodes CASSLYGTGEETQYF.

Worth noting for this clonotype: Because this beta chain is a stray read in a library intended to capture alpha chains, its abundance should not be given much weight. The chain couples TRBV7-6 to TRBJ2-7; 10 bases fit TRBD1. V lost 5 bases, J lost 3 bases, and 10 bases stayed unmatched. This CDR3 contains 16 residues. Germline V gene sequence: CDR1 SGHVS, CDR2 FNYEAQ. CDR3 sequence (DNA): TGTGCCAGCAGCCCGCTACCGGGACAGGGGAGCTACGAGCAGTACTTC. Translating gives CASSPLPGQGSYEQYF. Using reference TRBV7-6 and TRBJ2-7 for the parts outside the CDR3, the full variable domain is GAGVSQSPRYKVTKRGQDVALRCDPISGHVSLYWYRQALGQGPEFLTYFNYEAQQDKSGLPNDRFSAERPEGSISTLTIQRTEQRDSAMYRCASSPLPGQGSYEQYFGPGTRLTVT.

Turning to this clonotype: Being off target in a library aimed at alpha chains, this beta chain has a size of little meaning. The V call is TRBV5-1, the J call TRBJ2-7, with TRBD1 as a possible D gene (6 bases). The CDR3 is 14 amino acids. V lost 0 bases and J lost 3, with 10 bases in between. Germline CDR1 and CDR2: SGHRS and YFSETQ. CDR3 loop: CASSLGGTNYEQYF. DNA of the CDR3: TGCGCCAGCAGCTTGGGGGGGACAAACTACGAGCAGTACTTC.

Concerning this clonotype itself: For a library built for alpha chains, this beta chain is a stray read; little rests on its size. The chain has TRBV3-1 and TRBJ1-1; D is undetermined. The CDR3 is 12 residues long. CDR1 and CDR2 (germline): LGHDT, YNNKEL (reference sequence). The CDR3 bases are TGTGCGAGCGGCAGGCCAGACACTGAAGCTTTCTTT. Translation: CASGRPDTEAFF.

On this clonotype: This beta chain represents an off-target read in a library built for alpha chains; its size is of limited meaning. The rearrangement links TRBV7-2 to TRBJ1-1, with D possibly being TRBD1 (5 bases). The CDR3 has 15 amino acids. Trimming took 2 bases from V and 5 from J, leaving 15 bases between them. Per the germline V gene, CDR1 is SGHTA and CDR2 is FQGNSA. The CDR3 is CASSLRDSRRTEAFF. CDR3 DNA sequence: TGTGCCAGCAGCTTAAGGGACTCCAGAAGGACTGAAGCTTTCTTT.

Regarding this clonotype: This beta chain came through as a stray read in a library set up for alpha chains, and its size says little. The chain combines TRBV27 with TRBJ2-3; D not certain. This CDR3 has 14 residues. With 5 bases removed from V and 5 bases from J, the gap between germline ends came to 14 bases. Per germline, CDR1 MNHEY and CDR2 SMNVEV (reference sequence). CDR3 sequence: CASSEKGYRDTQYF. The CDR3 DNA is TGTGCCAGCAGTGAGAAAGGGTATAGAGATACGCAGTATTTT.

Comment on this clonotype: This beta chain turned up in a library designed for alpha chains; as an off-target read, its abundance says little. The rearrangement links TRBV12-3 or TRBV12-4 to TRBJ1-6; unclear D gene. V was trimmed by 3 bases and J by 5 bases, leaving 11 bases between them. The CDR3 totals 15 residues. CDR3 nucleotides: TGTGCCAGCAGTTTCTCTGCAGGAAATAATTCACCCCTCCACTTT. It translates to CASSFSAGNNSPLHF.

As regards this clonotype: Found in a library prepared for alpha chains, this beta chain is an off-target read, and its abundance has little meaning. The gene calls are TRBV2 and TRBJ2-1; D is undetermined. Trimming cost V 4 bases and J 7 bases, with 8 bases left between them. The germline CDR1 and CDR2 sequences are SNHLY and FYNNEI. The CDR3 is 12 amino acids. CDR3 sequence: CASSGNPNEQFF. The DNA of the CDR3 is TGTGCCAGCAGTGGAAACCCTAATGAGCAGTTCTTC.

Remarks on this clonotype: This beta chain is a stray read from a library made for alpha chains; its abundance is not meaningful. The chain recombines TRBV7-2 with TRBJ1-1, with D perhaps TRBD1 (5 bases). V dropped 1 base and J dropped 4 bases, with 13 bases sitting between them. Germline lookup yields CDR1 SGHTA and CDR2 FQGNSA. The CDR3 spans 15 residues. The CDR3 loop is CASSLVGQTGTEAFF. The CDR3 nucleotides are TGTGCCAGCAGCTTAGTAGGGCAAACAGGCACTGAAGCTTTCTTT.

A note on this clonotype: Within a library made for alpha chains, this beta chain is off target, and its count is uninformative. This rearrangement joins TRBV10-3 to TRBJ1-2; 9 bases fit TRBD1. J lost 3 bases, V lost 1 base, and 3 bases had no gene match. Germline V CDR1 and CDR2: ENHRY, SYGVKD. The CDR3 has 15 amino acids. The CDR3 sequence: CAISELGQGDYGYTF. The CDR3, as DNA: TGTGCCATCAGTGAGTTGGGACAGGGAGACTATGGCTACACCTTC.

A note on this clonotype: Being off target in a library aimed at alpha chains, this beta chain has a size of little meaning. The chain joins TRBV5-1 to TRBJ1-1; 8 bases align to TRBD1. V shed 8 bases and J 0 bases; nucleotides not matched to a gene: 3. CDR1 and CDR2 from the germline V gene are SGHRS and YFSETQ. This CDR3 is built from 13 residues. CDR3 bases: TGCGCCAGTAACAGGGGGGTGAACACTGAAGCTTTCTTT. Protein sequence: CASNRGVNTEAFF.

For this clonotype: This beta chain turned up in a library designed for alpha chains; as an off-target read, its abundance says little. The chain uses TRBV28 and TRBJ2-3; TRBD2 matches at 7 bases. Germline V gene data show CDR1 as MDHEN and CDR2 as SYDVKM. The CDR3 length is 15 residues. Trimming cost V 2 bases and J 2 bases; bases outside gene matches: 4. The DNA of the CDR3 is TGTGCCAGCAGTTTACAAGCGGGAACCACAGATACGCAGTATTTT. This gives the protein CASSLQAGTTDTQYF.

Regarding this clonotype: Found in a library prepared for alpha chains, this beta chain is an off-target read, and its abundance has little meaning. The chain has TRBV20-1 and TRBJ2-7; D ambiguous. V lost 0 bases to trimming and J lost 0 bases, with 6 bases between them. This CDR3 contains 13 residues. CDR1 is DFQATT and CDR2 is SNEGSKA in the germline V gene (reference sequence). CDR3 coding DNA: TGCAGTGCTAGAGAGGACGTCTCCTACGAGCAGTACTTC. It translates to CSAREDVSYEQYF.

Worth noting for this clonotype: This beta chain is off target for a library built for alpha chains, so its abundance means little. The V and J genes are TRBV5-1 and TRBJ2-7, with 12 positions matching TRBD2. The CDR3 sequence is 14 residues long. Germline CDR1 SGHRS, CDR2 YFSETQ. V lost 3 bases and J lost 3; bases outside the gene matches: 1. The CDR3 DNA is TGCGCCAGCAGCTCTAGCGGGGGGGGCTACGAGCAGTACTTC. Translated: CASSSSGGGYEQYF.

About this clonotype: Being off target in a library aimed at alpha chains, this beta chain has a size of little meaning. The chain joins TRBV5-1 to TRBJ2-3; possible D gene TRBD2, 6 bases. CDR3 size: 14 residues. V shed 3 bases and J shed 4 bases, with 12 bases lying between them. The germline V gene has CDR1 SGHRS and CDR2 YFSETQ. CDR3 sequence reads: CASSSPGSSDTQYF. The CDR3 DNA reads TGCGCCAGCAGCTCCCCCGGGAGCTCAGATACGCAGTATTTT.

As for this clonotype: This beta chain slipped into a library made for alpha chains as a stray read, so its size is not meaningful. The rearrangement uses TRBV18 and TRBJ1-1, with 8 bases aligning to TRBD1. The germline V gene encodes CDR1 KGHSH and CDR2 LQKENI. The CDR3 runs 15 residues. Unmatched junction bases numbered 6, after V lost 5 bases and J lost 1 base. The CDR3 spells CASSTGQAKNTEAFF. The DNA of the CDR3 is TGTGCCAGCTCAACGGGACAGGCGAAGAACACTGAAGCTTTCTTT.

A note on this clonotype: Within a library made for alpha chains, this beta chain is off target, and its count is uninformative. The chain is built from TRBV12-3 or TRBV12-4 and TRBJ2-1; 12 bases line up with TRBD2. Trimming took 6 bases from V and 2 from J; bases not matched to a gene: 8. The CDR3 totals 17 residues. The CDR3, as DNA: TGTGCCAGCAGCTCTAGCGGGGGGGCCGCGCCCTACAATGAGCAGTTCTTC. It translates to CASSSSGGAAPYNEQFF.

Of note for this clonotype: This beta chain represents an off-target read in a library built for alpha chains; its size is of limited meaning. The V gene is TRBV7-2, the J gene TRBJ2-7; maybe TRBD2 (6 bases). Germline lookup yields CDR1 SGHTA and CDR2 FQGNSA. The CDR3 has 14 residues. Trimming pared 1 base from V and 0 bases from J, leaving 7 bases between. The CDR3 is CASSLVGGSYEQYF. The CDR3 nucleotides are TGTGCCAGCAGCTTAGTGGGGGGCTCCTACGAGCAGTACTTC.

Comments on this clonotype: This beta chain is an off-target read within a library intended for alpha chains, so its frequency means little. V usage is TRBV10-2 and J usage is TRBJ1-2, with 9 positions matching TRBD1. Trimming at V came to 7 bases and at J to 8 bases, leaving 8 bases not matched to a gene. This CDR3 has 13 residues. Germline lookup yields CDR1 WSHSY and CDR2 SAAADI. The CDR3 region is CASTSGTGTGYTF. CDR3 sequence (DNA): TGCGCCAGCACCTCCGGGACAGGGACCGGCTACACCTTC.

On this clonotype: This beta chain slipped into a library made for alpha chains as a stray read, so its size is not meaningful. The V call is TRBV5-1, the J call TRBJ2-1; D remains unclear. V was clipped by 5 bases and J by 5 bases, with 11 bases between them. The germline V gene has CDR1 SGHRS and CDR2 YFSETQ. The CDR3 runs to 13 residues. The CDR3 spells CASSLYVDNEQFF. The CDR3 nucleotides read TGCGCCAGCAGTCTATATGTGGACAATGAGCAGTTCTTC.

Of note for this clonotype: The library was built for alpha chains, so this beta chain is an off-target read and its size means little. V is TRBV20-1 and J is TRBJ2-4, with 7 bases that match TRBD2. The germline V gene has CDR1 DFQATT and CDR2 SNEGSKA (reference sequence). This CDR3 contains 15 residues. V was pared by 1 base and J by 8 bases, with 11 bases of the junction left unmatched. This CDR3 reads CSARVGGRAEDIQYF. CDR3 coding DNA: TGCAGTGCTAGAGTGGGTGGGAGGGCCGAGGACATTCAGTACTTC.

On this clonotype itself: A library made for alpha chains picked up this beta chain off target, so its size means little. J is TRBJ1-2 and V is TRBV7-9; D call uncertain. Germline loops: CDR1 SEHNR, CDR2 FQNEAQ (reference sequence). The CDR3 is 15 residues long. With 5 bases removed from V and 3 bases from J, the gap between germline ends came to 16 bases. In DNA, the CDR3 is TGTGCCAGCAGCCCAACGGGATCCGGGGACTATGGCTACACCTTC. Its protein is CASSPTGSGDYGYTF.

Regarding this clonotype: The library was prepared for alpha chains; this beta chain is a stray read, so its frequency means little. The chain has TRBV20-1 and TRBJ2-7; 8 bases line up with TRBD1. The CDR3 loop spans 13 amino acids. The trim removed 7 bases at V and 2 bases at J, leaving 7 bases unmatched. Germline CDR1 is DFQATT and CDR2 is SNEGSKA (reference sequence). The CDR3 is CSVMDRATYEQYF. The CDR3 DNA sequence: TGCAGTGTTATGGACAGGGCCACCTACGAGCAGTACTTC.

As concerns this clonotype: Since it is a stray read in a library aimed at alpha chains, this beta chain has a size that is not meaningful. The rearrangement links TRBV6-4 to TRBJ2-1; 10 nucleotides line up with TRBD1. Germline V lookup: CDR1 MRHNA, CDR2 SNTAGT. The CDR3 runs to 16 residues. Trimming at V came to 6 bases and at J to 4 bases, leaving 9 bases not matched to a gene. The chain's CDR3 is CASSPTGGLAYNEQFF. For the CDR3, the DNA is TGTGCCAGCAGCCCGACAGGGGGCCTAGCATACAATGAGCAGTTCTTC.

About this clonotype: This beta chain lies outside the target of a library built for alpha chains; its clone size means little. The chain is built from TRBV6-5 and TRBJ1-5, with D tentatively TRBD1 (6 bases). There are 12 residues in the CDR3. The V end lost 4 bases, the J end lost 7 bases, and 8 bases lay between the germline ends. From germline, CDR1 is MNHEY and CDR2 SVGAGI. The CDR3 here is CASSFTGQPQHF. CDR3 nucleotides: TGTGCCAGCAGTTTTACAGGGCAGCCCCAGCATTTT.

Concerning this clonotype itself: This beta chain is an off-target read within a library intended for alpha chains, so its frequency means little. The chain links TRBV7-2 to TRBJ2-7, with D uncertain. The germline gives CDR1 SGHTA, CDR2 FQGNSA. The CDR3 contains 15 residues. V shed 4 bases and J shed 2 bases, with 15 bases lying between them. The CDR3 here is CASSSPDLATYEQYF. CDR3 nucleotides: TGTGCCAGCAGCTCTCCCGACCTCGCTACCTACGAGCAGTACTTC.

A remark on this clonotype: A library made for alpha chains picked up this beta chain off target, so its size means little. The gene calls are TRBV29-1 and TRBJ2-5, with TRBD1 identical over 10 bases. CDR1 SQVTM and CDR2 ANQGSEA come from the germline V gene. With V trimmed by 4 bases and J by 5 bases, 7 bases remained unmatched. The CDR3 runs to 14 residues. The CDR3 here is CSVVGDRGLETQYF. For the CDR3, the DNA is TGCAGCGTTGTTGGTGACAGGGGGCTGGAGACCCAGTACTTC.

Concerning this clonotype itself: This beta chain lies outside the target of a library built for alpha chains; its clone size means little. The chain couples TRBV15 to TRBJ2-1; D unclear. Germline loops: CDR1 LNHNV, CDR2 YYDKDF (reference sequence). The CDR3 has 15 amino acids. Deletions cut 2 bases from V and 1 base from J, with 9 bases between. The CDR3 loop reads CATSRSRNSYNEQFF. DNA of the CDR3: TGTGCCACCAGCAGATCCAGAAATTCCTACAATGAGCAGTTCTTC.

A note on this clonotype: This beta chain is an unintended read in a library built for alpha chains; its size means little. The V gene is TRBV5-1, the J gene TRBJ2-3, with D perhaps matching TRBD1 or TRBD2 (5 bases each). Germline V gene lookup returns CDR1 SGHRS and CDR2 YFSETQ. There are 15 residues in the CDR3. V lost 6 bases and J lost 2, with 16 bases in between. CDR3 DNA sequence: TGCGCCAGCATGCAAGGGGACCCCTTCACAGATACGCAGTATTTT. Translation gives CASMQGDPFTDTQYF.

For this clonotype: Little can be read into the size of this beta chain, an off-target read in a library designed for alpha chains. The V and J genes are TRBV3-1 and TRBJ1-3; D is unresolved. The CDR3 is made up of 13 amino acids. The ends were cut back, 0 bases at V and 7 bases at J, with 7 bases in the middle. The V gene's germline CDR1 is LGHDT and CDR2 YNNKEL (reference sequence). The CDR3 loop is CASSQDLRNTIYF. The CDR3 DNA is TGTGCCAGCAGCCAAGACCTGCGGAACACCATATATTTT. The full variable domain, rest sourced from reference TRBV3-1 and TRBJ1-3, is DTAVSQTPKYLVTQMGNDKSIKCEQNLGHDTMYWYKQDSKKFLKIMFSYNNKELIINETVPNRFSPKSPDKAHLNLHINSLELGDSAVYFCASSQDLRNTIYFGEGSWLTVV.